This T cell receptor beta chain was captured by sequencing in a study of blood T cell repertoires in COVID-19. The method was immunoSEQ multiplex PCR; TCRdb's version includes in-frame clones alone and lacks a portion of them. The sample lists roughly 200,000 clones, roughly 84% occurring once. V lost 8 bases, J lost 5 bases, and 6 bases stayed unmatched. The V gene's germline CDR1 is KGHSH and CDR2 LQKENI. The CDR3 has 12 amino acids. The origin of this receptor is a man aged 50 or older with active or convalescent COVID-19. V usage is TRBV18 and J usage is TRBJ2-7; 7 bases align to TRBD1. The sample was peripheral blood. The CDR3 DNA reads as TGTGCCAGCGCCAGGGGGTCGGACGAGCAGTACTTC. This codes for CASARGSDEQYF.